This T cell receptor (beta chain) was obtained from a study of T-cell reconstitution after alpha-beta-depleted transplantation in children. Study-wide findings and caveats: Alpha-beta T cells present about two months after transplant were reported to originate from several hundred expanded graft clones. Some patients owed their high day-60 TCRbeta diversity to surviving recipient T cells and thymic progenitors.

This sample's TCRbeta library carried unique molecular identifier barcodes. TCRdb fed the PCR reads into MiXCR, producing one record per CDR3 protein. The sample lists almost 600,000 distinct CDR3 sequences, 27% occurring once. CDR1 and CDR2 from the germline V gene are SNHLY and FYNNEI. With 5 bases clipped from V and 0 bases from J, the junction kept 6 bases outside the gene matches. This CDR3 comprises 17 residues. The sample holds a few counts of this clonotype. Its antigen remains unknown. The sequence derives from a boy younger than two with Wiskott-Aldrich syndrome, due to receive a stem cell transplant. This specimen consisted of PBMCs, obtained before TCRalphabeta/CD19-depleted stem cell transplant. V and J are TRBV2 and TRBJ2-3; 12 nucleotides line up with TRBD2. The CDR3 bases are TGTGCCAGCAGTCCCTGGACTAGCGGGGTCAGCACAGATACGCAGTATTTT. This codes for CASSPWTSGVSTDTQYF.